Following are 13 T cell receptor beta chains from one sample sequenced in a study of blood T cell repertoires in COVID-19. The data were produced by immunoSEQ multiplex PCR, yet TCRdb's version contains in-frame clones alone and is incomplete. The sample lists about 430,000 clones; approximately 91% were seen once. The sample consisted of PBMCs or T cells enriched from blood (not recorded which). The receptors come from a woman under 30 who had been exposed to COVID-19.

The chain recombines TRBV5-1 with TRBJ2-7; 7 positions agree with TRBD1. V dropped 2 bases and J dropped 2; count of bases not matched to a gene: 7. The germline gives CDR1 SGHRS, CDR2 YFSETQ. The CDR3 has 15 amino acids. Written as DNA, the CDR3 is TGCGCCAGCAGCTTATCCGGGACAGAGACCTACGAGCAGTACTTC. The encoded protein is CASSLSGTETYEQYF. The full variable domain, in which reference TRBV5-1 and TRBJ2-7 provide the parts outside the CDR3, is KAGVTQTPRYLIKTRGQQVTLSCSPISGHRSVSWYQQTPGQGLQFLFEYFSETQRNKGNFPGRFSGRQFSNSRSEMNVSTLELGDSALYLCASSLSGTETYEQYFGPGTRLTVT.

The chain joins TRBV7-3 to TRBJ2-1, with TRBD2 matching over 9 bases. CDR3 length: 19 residues. The germline V gene encodes CDR1 SGHTA and CDR2 FQGTGA. J gave up 7 bases and V 5 bases, and 21 bases lay outside the gene matches. The CDR3: CASSANRAGGPTMGNEQFF. The CDR3 DNA reads as TGTGCCAGCAGCGCCAACCGAGCGGGGGGCCCCACCATGGGGAATGAGCAGTTCTTC.

The V call is TRBV14, the J call TRBJ2-2; perhaps TRBD1 as D (5 bases). Trimming left V 2 bases short and J 7 bases short, with 14 bases between. CDR1 is SGHDN and CDR2 is FVKESK in the germline V gene. The CDR3 extends over 15 amino acids. The CDR3 sequence is CASSQISRVGGELFF. Written as DNA, the CDR3 is TGTGCCAGCAGCCAAATTTCCAGGGTAGGCGGGGAGCTGTTTTTT.

The J gene is TRBJ2-7, the V gene TRBV28, with 9 positions matching TRBD1. The CDR3 extends over 17 amino acids. J gave up 6 bases and V 4 bases, and 16 bases lay outside the gene matches. CDR1 and CDR2 from the germline V gene are MDHEN and SYDVKM. The CDR3 bases are TGTGCCAGCAGTTCCCTCCCCGGGACAGGGAATTGGGGCGAGCAGTACTTC. It specifies CASSSLPGTGNWGEQYF.

J is TRBJ1-6 and V is TRBV6-2 or TRBV6-3; tentatively, D is TRBD1 (5 bases). V lost 6 bases and J lost 6, with 12 bases in between. This CDR3 spans 14 amino acids. Germline assignment: CDR1 MNHEY and CDR2 SVGEGT. The CDR3 reads CASSIQGANSPLHF. DNA for the CDR3: TGTGCCAGCAGCATCCAAGGGGCTAATTCACCCCTCCACTTT.

This clone showed up just a few times. The V and J genes are TRBV20-1 and TRBJ1-6; D might be TRBD1 (5 bases). The CDR3 has 11 amino acids. V was cut by 7 bases and J by 14 bases, with 15 bases left in between. The germline gives CDR1 DFQATT, CDR2 SNEGSKA (reference sequence). Written as DNA, the CDR3 is TGCAGTGGTCTCCAGGGTTTATCCCTCCACTTT. It yields the protein CSGLQGLSLHF.

The chain joins TRBV15 to TRBJ2-7; possibly TRBD2 for D (5 bases). CDR1 LNHNV and CDR2 YYDKDF come from the germline V gene (reference sequence). This CDR3 has 15 amino acids. Trimming removed 4 bases from V and 1 base from J, with 14 bases in between. The CDR3 bases are TGTGCCACCAGCACCTTTGAGGGTAGTTCCTACGAGCAGTACTTC. It codes for CATSTFEGSSYEQYF.

This clone was seen just once. J is TRBJ2-2 and V is TRBV6-2 or TRBV6-3; D gene unclear. Trimming pared 3 bases from V and 2 bases from J, leaving 22 bases between. From germline, CDR1 is MNHEY and CDR2 SVGEGT. The CDR3 has 19 residues. The CDR3 DNA reads as TGTGCCAGCAGTTATGGTCCGTTGGGCCTTCCCGTAAACACCGGGGAGCTGTTTTTT. It encodes CASSYGPLGLPVNTGELFF.

This clone was counted once. The genes are TRBV28 and TRBJ1-4; D is possibly TRBD1 (5 bases). The CDR3 has 15 amino acids. Trimming cost V 5 bases and J 4 bases, with 14 bases left between them. Per the germline V gene, CDR1 is MDHEN and CDR2 is SYDVKM. The CDR3 spells CASSLQGGDNEKLFF. DNA of the CDR3: TGTGCCAGCAGTCTCCAGGGAGGAGATAATGAAAAACTGTTTTTT.

The CDR3, as DNA: TGTGCCAGCAGTGTGGAGATCAGCAATCAGCCCCAGCATTTT. Protein: CASSVEISNQPQHF. The J gene is TRBJ1-5, the V gene TRBV28; D gene unclear. Germline lookup yields CDR1 MDHEN and CDR2 SYDVKM. This CDR3 region has 14 residues. V lost 5 bases to trimming and J lost 1 base, with 9 bases between them.

The chain employs TRBV7-2 and TRBJ2-1; tentatively, D is TRBD2 (7 bases). The germline V and J ends were trimmed by 1 base and 6 bases, with 22 bases remaining between them. From germline, CDR1 is SGHTA and CDR2 FQGNSA. The CDR3 runs 18 residues. Here the CDR3 DNA reads TGTGCCAGCAGCTTAGACGTGTCCTTTCGGCGGGGGCGCAATGAGCAGTTCTTC. This sequence encodes CASSLDVSFRRGRNEQFF.

J is TRBJ2-7 and V is TRBV15; D unclear. CDR1 LNHNV and CDR2 YYDKDF come from the germline V gene (reference sequence). The CDR3 is made up of 12 amino acids. V was cut by 6 bases and J by 1 base, with 7 bases left in between. The CDR3 DNA follows: TGTGCCACCAGGCGGTCTTCCTACGAGCAGTACTTC. Translating it yields CATRRSSYEQYF.

The rearrangement links TRBV5-5 to TRBJ2-1, with D perhaps matching TRBD2 (6 bases). The V end lost 0 bases, the J end lost 5 bases, and 12 bases lay between the germline ends. The CDR3 spans 15 residues. CDR1 and CDR2 from the germline V gene are SGHKS and YYEKEE (reference sequence). The CDR3 DNA is TGTGCCAGCAGCTTGGTGACTAGGGACCACAATGAGCAGTTCTTC. It translates to CASSLVTRDHNEQFF.